This T cell receptor beta chain was found in a study of cytomegalovirus exposure and HLA in healthy donors. Study findings and constraints: Researchers counted around 180 TCR beta chains as cytomegalovirus-associated. In a later analysis, TCR beta V- and J-gene trimming was associated with a missense DCLRE1C variant.

The germline CDR1 and CDR2 sequences are SGHVS and FNYEAQ. The CDR3 has 14 amino acids. Trimming took 3 bases from V and 15 from J, leaving 21 bases between them. Turning to this clone: The target antigen is unknown.

PCR primers comprised 60 Vbeta and 13 Jbeta primers. The assay was immunoSEQ multiplex PCR, and TCRdb's table has in-frame clones only and misses some. The sample holds more than 95,000 clones, 74% seen once. The chain employs TRBV7-6 and TRBJ2-1; maybe TRBD2 (6 bases). The sample consisted of PBMCs. This TCR derives from a woman in her forties or fifties in good health and CMV-seropositive. The CDR3 region has the DNA TGTGCCAGCAGCTTGTCTGCAGGGACTGCGAGTTGGTTCTTC. Protein product: CASSLSAGTASWFF.